A selection of T cell receptor beta chains follows, all from one sample in a study of Graves' ophthalmopathy and Graves' hyperthyroidism. Each CDR3 protein is one row after TCRdb ran MiXCR on the multiplex PCR reads. This sample has roughly 1.1 million distinct CDR3 sequences, with less than 45% found just once. The material sequenced was peripheral blood or thyroid tissue (not recorded which). The receptors derive from an adult man with Graves' hyperthyroidism. CDR3s include the opening cysteine and the closing phenylalanine or tryptophan. Each record gives: J gene, D gene, V gene, clone size, CDR3 DNA, CDR3 protein. D genes are given only for firm matches. A row's size may be missing; if present it is once, few, many or a size class.

TRBJ1-1,NA,TRBV25-1,NA,TGTGCCAGCAGTGCTAGCGACTCAAGGGGCACTGAAGCTTTCTTT,CASSASDSRGTEAFF
TRBJ1-2,NA,TRBV10-1,many,TGCGCCAACCTAGGGGTAATTAACTATGGCTACACCTTC,CANLGVINYGYTF
TRBJ1-1,TRBD1,TRBV10-3,many,TGTGCCATCAGTGCCCATAGGACAGGGCTGGCCACTGAAGCTTTCTTT,CAISAHRTGLATEAFF
TRBJ1-5,TRBD1,TRBV19,many,TGTGCCAGTAACAGGGGGGACGGGAGCAATCAGCCCCAGCATTTT,CASNRGDGSNQPQHF
TRBJ2-7,NA,TRBV12-3/TRBV12-4,NA,TGTGCCAGCAGTCCCACCGGGGGACGTGTGTACTTC,CASSPTGGRVYF
TRBJ2-6,NA,TRBV27,few,TGTGCCACCTTTACGCCCGGGGCCAACGTCCTGACTTTC,CATFTPGANVLTF
TRBJ1-2,TRBD1,TRBV29-1,NA,TGCAGCGTTTTCGACAGGGGGAGCGCGTACTATGGCTACACCTTC,CSVFDRGSAYYGYTF
TRBJ2-7,NA,TRBV15,NA,TGTGCCACCAGCAGAGATTTGGGCGGGAATTCCTACGAGCAGTACTTC,CATSRDLGGNSYEQYF
TRBJ1-1,NA,TRBV10-3,many,TGTGCCATCAACGGTGGCGACGGACGCACTGAAGCTTTCTTT,CAINGGDGRTEAFF
TRBJ2-2,TRBD1,TRBV5-1,few,TGCGCCAGCAGCTTTCCCGGACAGGGAAGGGTCGGGGAGCTGTTTTTT,CASSFPGQGRVGELFF
TRBJ1-6,NA,TRBV7-8,few,TGCGCCAGCAGCCAAGATACCGGCAGCCGCGGTTCACCCCTCCACTTT,CASSQDTGSRGSPLHF
TRBJ1-5,NA,TRBV15,many,TGTGCCACCAGCTACGGGGACAATCAGCCCCAGCATTTT,CATSYGDNQPQHF
TRBJ1-5,TRBD1,TRBV6-5,NA,TGTGCCAGCAGTTCGATGGGACAGGGGGTAAATCAGCCCCAGCATTTT,CASSSMGQGVNQPQHF
TRBJ1-2,NA,TRBV28,many,TGTGCCAGCTTTGATATAAGGGGCTATGGCTACACCTTC,CASFDIRGYGYTF
TRBJ1-1,TRBD1,TRBV29-1,NA,TGCAGCTTAGCCGGGACAGGGGGCGCGGGGACTGAAGCTTTCTTT,CSLAGTGGAGTEAFF
TRBJ1-5,NA,TRBV12-3/TRBV12-4,NA,TGTGCCAGCAGCGACCAGGGGCGGTTCACGCCCCAGCATTTT,CASSDQGRFTPQHF
TRBJ1-4,TRBD1,TRBV11-2,NA,TGTGCCAGCAGCTTAGGGGACAGTAATGAAAAACTGTTTTTT,CASSLGDSNEKLFF
TRBJ1-2,TRBD1,TRBV5-8,many,TGTGCCAGCAGCGGGACAGGGGGCAGCTATGGCTACACCTTC,CASSGTGGSYGYTF
TRBJ2-7,NA,TRBV10-2,NA,TGCGCCAGCAACCGCAACGGCGTCTACGAGCAGTACTTC,CASNRNGVYEQYF
TRBJ2-7,NA,TRBV20-1,many,TGCAGTGCTAGATCTCCCGGTGGGGCCTTCGAGCAGTACTTC,CSARSPGGAFEQYF
TRBJ2-2,NA,TRBV20-1,many,TGCAGTGCTAGGTCGCTAGGGCGTCTTCACGGGGAGCTGTTTTTT,CSARSLGRLHGELFF
TRBJ1-3,NA,TRBV7-2,many,TGTGCCAGCAGCTTATTCCACGTCTCTGGAAACACCATATATTTT,CASSLFHVSGNTIYF
TRBJ2-2,TRBD1,TRBV29-1,NA,TGCAGCGTTGAAAGGACAGGGACTTCAGGGGAGCTGTTTTTT,CSVERTGTSGELFF
TRBJ2-7,TRBD1,TRBV7-2,many,TGTGCCAGCGGGGACAGGGGGTACGAGCAGTACTTC,CASGDRGYEQYF
TRBJ2-5,NA,TRBV20-1,NA,TGCAGTGCCAGCAGCTTAGGAGGTCAAGAGACCCAGTACTTC,CSASSLGGQETQYF
TRBJ2-7,NA,TRBV9,many,TGTGCCAGCAGCGGGAGTACCACCGAGCAGTACTTC,CASSGSTTEQYF
TRBJ1-1,TRBD1,TRBV12-3/TRBV12-4,NA,TGTGCCAGCGTTGAGGGGGCCCGGAGCCTTTTGAACACTGAAGCTTTCTTT,CASVEGARSLLNTEAFF
TRBJ1-5,TRBD1,TRBV9,NA,TGTGCCAGCAGCCACAGACAGGGCCAGCCCCAGCATTTT,CASSHRQGQPQHF
TRBJ2-1,TRBD1,TRBV10-3,NA,TGTGCCATCAGTGGGGCAGGGGGTATTGGGGTTGAGCAGTTCTTC,CAISGAGGIGVEQFF
TRBJ2-7,TRBD2,TRBV10-2,NA,TGCGCCAGCAGTGCCGGACTAGCGGGACAGGCAAGCGAGCAGTACTTC,CASSAGLAGQASEQYF
TRBJ2-7,TRBD1,TRBV9,NA,TGTGCCAGCAGCCAGACCCGGGACAGGCGCTCCTACGAGCAGTACTTC,CASSQTRDRRSYEQYF
TRBJ1-1,NA,TRBV15,many,TGTGCCACCGTCCGGGACATACTGAACACTGAAGCTTTCTTT,CATVRDILNTEAFF
TRBJ1-6,TRBD1,TRBV7-9,few,TGTGCCAGCAGCTTAGCGGGTACAGGGGTATACTCACCCCTCCACTTT,CASSLAGTGVYSPLHF
TRBJ1-2,NA,TRBV10-2,NA,TGCGCCAGCAGTGACCCGACACTTTATGGCTACACCTTC,CASSDPTLYGYTF
TRBJ1-6,NA,TRBV19,many,TGTGCCAGTAGTATTCGGGGAGTGGGATCACCCCTCCACTTT,CASSIRGVGSPLHF
TRBJ1-1,NA,TRBV18,few,TGTGCCAGCTCACTAAAGGACAGAACAAACACTGAAGCTTTCTTT,CASSLKDRTNTEAFF
TRBJ1-2,NA,TRBV29-1,many,TGCAGCGTTGAAGAGGCTGGGAACTATTATGGCTACACCTTC,CSVEEAGNYYGYTF